This TCR beta chain was identified in a study of cytomegalovirus exposure and HLA in healthy donors. Concerning this clone itself: The antigen remains undetermined.

PCR used 60 Vbeta primers and 13 Jbeta primers. This table comes from immunoSEQ multiplex PCR, and its TCRdb copy is limited to in-frame clones, with some not included. The data hold fewer than 150,000 clones, with roughly 80% observed a single time. With 3 bases clipped from V and 4 bases from J, the junction kept 7 bases outside the gene matches. The CDR3 spans 15 residues. Germline CDR1 MGHRA, CDR2 YSYEKL. Study-level results: A later analysis reported that several of the most significant clusters appeared to be linked to common viral pathogens, among them Epstein-Barr virus. Analysis was carried out at a later point, and it linked a missense DCLRE1C variant to TCR beta V- and J-gene trimming.

The specimen was PBMCs. The TCR comes from a female donor in good health and CMV-seronegative. The rearrangement uses TRBV4-1 and TRBJ2-7; 9 positions match TRBD1. The CDR3 nucleotides are TGCGCCAGCAGCCACCCGGGACAGGGAGTGTACGAGCAGTACTTC. Residues: CASSHPGQGVYEQYF.